This T cell receptor (beta chain) was identified in a study of CD4 T cells in relation to SARS-CoV-2 and coronaviruses (dated by TCRdb to about 2021). Background on the whole study: In the ViraFEST assay, PBMCs were grown with antigen for roughly ten days, and TCR beta CDR3s were then sequenced to identify antigen-specific clonal expansions. The Adaptive Biotechnologies TCR-sequencing kit was used to sequence samples from a few pre-COVID donors and the naive versus memory experiments, while other data came from Illumina-based sequencing. Expansion assays from other donors in the study were sequenced with a different, Illumina-based TCR-beta assay. The study assessed, at the TCR clonotype level, memory CD4+ T cell crossreactivity between SARS-CoV-2 and common cold coronavirus spike proteins. The negative reference condition was either a culture with an HIV-1 Nef peptide pool or a culture with no peptide. Patient-derived lymphoblastoid cell lines were used to map the HLA restriction of shared crossreactive spike epitopes.

The investigation overall reported the following: About 65% of donors had memory CD4+ clonotypes that crossrecognized SARS-CoV-2 and at least one common cold coronavirus spike. Significantly weaker SARS-CoV-2-driven expansion was shown by crossreactive clones than by monoreactive clones, consistent with antigenic imprinting. Crossreactivity analysis centred on spike protein, so crossreactivity against other viral proteins was not assessed. The study was constrained by small numbers of patients and of tested TCRs. No donor contributed both pre-pandemic and post-infection samples, which limited tracing the source of pre-existing responses.

Preparation of the library involved the immunoSEQ multiplex PCR assay. Concerning the study's data processing: During preprocessing, nonproductive sequences were removed, along with CDR3s that did not begin with C, did not end with F or W, or were shorter than 7 amino acids. Antigen-specific clonotypes were called with the MANAFEST web app on the basis of expansion relative to the reference and to other culture wells. To be counted as positive, a clone had to show significant expansion compared with the reference culture, at an FDR below 0.05, in 2 of 3 replicate wells. Positive clones also required significant expansion versus all other tandem wells and an odds ratio above 5. CDR3 homology was quantified as pairwise Levenshtein distance, calculated with the stringdist R package after three terminal residues were trimmed from each end. This is the immuneACCESS table as TCRdb keeps it, with only in-frame sequences that have V and J called. A part of the clones is gone; compared with another copy, unresolved V genes explain less than half, and the rest is unexplained. The V and J calls and clone size come from that table; D and trimming were worked out from the DNA. The sample table shows roughly 25,000 clones, and more than 75% are seen once. About 10% of the sample is held by the ten biggest clonotypes.

CD4+ T cells from unexposed donors were collected before the COVID-19 pandemic (2011-2018). The EasySep CD4+ T cell isolation kit was used to isolate CD4+ T cells once the cultures had run for nine to eleven days. As far as cell numbers permitted, CD4+ T cells from unexposed donors were tested for reactivity against SARS-CoV-2 S and N as well as four spike pools from common cold coronaviruses. About 1.8 million PBMCs per well were cultured in IMDM with roughly 5% human AB serum and 9.5 to 10 IU/ml IL-2. Half of the culture medium was replaced with fresh IL-2-containing medium on days 3 and 7. In general, every peptide culture condition was set up in three replicate wells. The leukapheresis product used for the unexposed donors was purchased from a commercial source. Ficoll-Paque PLUS gradient centrifugation was used to isolate PBMCs from leukapheresis product or whole blood. The PBMCs went either fresh into the expansion assay or into cryopreservation at -140 degrees C. The QIAamp Micro DNA Kit was used to extract genomic DNA from the CD4+ T cells.

Points on this clone: The antigen it recognizes is unknown. Within one base of it there is no much larger clone, and no base qualities were kept.

The germline V gene yields MNHEY for CDR1 and SVGAGI for CDR2. V sheds 7 bases and J sheds 2 bases, leaving 13 bases between their ends. The CDR3 runs 14 amino acids, cysteine and phenylalanine included. The sequence is cut down to CDR3 DNA, 42 bases in frame from base 1. The material sequenced was CD4+ T cells from PBMCs, cultured in vitro. The receptor was derived from a human donor in good health. The rearranged segments are TRBV6-5 and TRBJ2-3, with the D gene too uncertain to name. The CDR3 has the sequence CASTVSLHTDTQYF. The nucleotide sequence reads TGTGCCAGCACAGTCAGCTTACACACAGATACGCAGTATTTT.